This section outlines one T cell receptor beta chain sequence together with its context. Its cognate antigen is unknown. Every immunoSEQ plate was one replicate of a subset's evenly spread DNA. TCRdb keeps only in-frame clones here, not all; method: immunoSEQ multiplex PCR. The sample carries around 510,000 clones, around 95% recorded once. The data belong to a study of shared clonotypes between healthy human individuals. Looking at the study overall: The donor pool was made up of a couple of women and three men aged 18 to 49.

General study points: The generation probabilities recorded for non-shared clonotypes fell below those of clonotypes shared by all four donors.

CDR3 length equals 13 residues. Trimming pared 0 bases from V and 2 bases from J, leaving 8 bases between. CDR1 is GTSNPN, CDR2 SVGIG, per germline (reference sequence). The sequence derives from a woman in her twenties or thirties in good health. The chain couples TRBV30 to TRBJ2-7; D uncertain. Sequences were obtained from naive CD4+ T cells sorted from blood. Described subset: CD45RA+ positively selected. The chain's CDR3 is CAWSVGPPYEQYF. The CDR3 bases are TGTGCCTGGAGTGTTGGTCCCCCCTACGAGCAGTACTTC.